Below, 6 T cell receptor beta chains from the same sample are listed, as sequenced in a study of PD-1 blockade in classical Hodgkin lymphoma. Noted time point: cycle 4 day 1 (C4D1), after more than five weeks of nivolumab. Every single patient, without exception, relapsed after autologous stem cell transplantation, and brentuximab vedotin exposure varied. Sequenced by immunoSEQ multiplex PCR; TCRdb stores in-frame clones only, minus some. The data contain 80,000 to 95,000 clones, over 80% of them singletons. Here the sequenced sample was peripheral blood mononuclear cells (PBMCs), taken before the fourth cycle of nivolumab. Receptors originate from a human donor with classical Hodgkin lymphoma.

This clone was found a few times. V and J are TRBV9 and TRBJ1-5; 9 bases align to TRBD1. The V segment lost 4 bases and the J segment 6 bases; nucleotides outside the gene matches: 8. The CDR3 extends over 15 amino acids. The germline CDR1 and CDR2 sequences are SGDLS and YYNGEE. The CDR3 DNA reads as TGTGCCAGCAGCCCCCGGACAGGGGTCGGTCAGCCCCAGCATTTT. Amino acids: CASSPRTGVGQPQHF.

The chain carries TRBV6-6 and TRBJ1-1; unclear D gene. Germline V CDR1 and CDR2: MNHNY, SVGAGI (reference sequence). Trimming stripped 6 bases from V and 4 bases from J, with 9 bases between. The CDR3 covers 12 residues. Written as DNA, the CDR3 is TGTGCCAGCAGCCAACCCGGCACTGAAGCTTTCTTT. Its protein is CASSQPGTEAFF.

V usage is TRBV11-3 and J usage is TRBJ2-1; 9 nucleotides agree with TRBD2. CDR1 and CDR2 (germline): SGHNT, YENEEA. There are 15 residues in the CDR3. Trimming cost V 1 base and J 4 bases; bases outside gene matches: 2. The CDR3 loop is CASSLGAGGYNEQFF. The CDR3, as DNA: TGTGCCAGCAGCTTAGGGGCGGGAGGGTACAATGAGCAGTTCTTC.

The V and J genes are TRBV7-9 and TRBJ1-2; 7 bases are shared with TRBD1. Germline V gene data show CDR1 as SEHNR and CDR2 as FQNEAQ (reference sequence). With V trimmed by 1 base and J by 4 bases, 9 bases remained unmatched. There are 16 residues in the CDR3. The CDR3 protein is CASSLGDRDGSYGYTF. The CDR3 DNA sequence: TGTGCCAGCAGCTTAGGAGACAGGGATGGGAGCTATGGCTACACCTTC.

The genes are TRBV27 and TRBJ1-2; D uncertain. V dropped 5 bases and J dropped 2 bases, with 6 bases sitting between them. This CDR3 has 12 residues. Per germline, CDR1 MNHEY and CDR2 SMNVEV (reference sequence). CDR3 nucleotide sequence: TGTGCCAGCAGTCCGCACAACTATGGCTACACCTTC. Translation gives CASSPHNYGYTF.

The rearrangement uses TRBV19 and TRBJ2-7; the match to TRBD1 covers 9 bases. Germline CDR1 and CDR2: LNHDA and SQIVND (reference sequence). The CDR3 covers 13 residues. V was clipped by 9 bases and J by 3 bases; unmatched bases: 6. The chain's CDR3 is CARRTDRGYEQYF. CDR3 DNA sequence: TGTGCCAGGCGTACGGACAGGGGCTACGAGCAGTACTTC.